The subject of this entry is one T cell receptor beta chain. Which antigen it targets is not known. It has no much larger one-base neighbor in the sample; base qualities were not kept. The library was built by means of the immunoSEQ multiplex PCR assay. TCRdb retrieved this table from immuneACCESS and kept in-frame rearrangements only. Not all clones are present; in checked studies, unresolved V genes account for under half, and no reason is known for the remainder. Here the sample has about 120,000 clones; around 89% occur a single time. In total, the top ten clones hold around 3.5% of the sample. This sample was included in a study of control samples from healthy donors and cancer patients (TCRdb year 2020). Between the V and J ends, shortened by 1 base and 3 bases respectively, the junction contains 13 bases. Looking up the germline V gene yields CDR1 MGHRA and CDR2 YSYEKL. From cysteine to phenylalanine, the CDR3 is 15 amino acids long. The kept DNA is CDR3 alone, 45 bases in frame from the first base.

The sequence was obtained from a man aged 35-49 years in good health. This sequence uses TRBV4-1 and TRBJ2-7; the D gene assignment is ambiguous. Sequencing used blood. At the DNA level, the sequence is TGCGCCAGCAGCCAAGGATTACAGACCAACTACGAGCAGTACTTC. This sequence encodes CASSQGLQTNYEQYF.